This T cell receptor beta chain emerged from a study of cytomegalovirus exposure and HLA in healthy donors. PCR primers comprised 60 Vbeta and 13 Jbeta primers. Here immunoSEQ multiplex PCR was the method, and the copy in TCRdb shows in-frame clones only, minus some. The sample carries some 130,000 clones, less than 10% recorded once. Germline V lookup: CDR1 SGHKS, CDR2 YYEKEE (reference sequence). CDR3 length: 17 residues. J was trimmed by 3 bases and V by 4 bases; bases with no gene match: 12. V and J are TRBV5-5 and TRBJ2-7; 11 bases fit TRBD1. The receptor was isolated from a man aged 50-59 years in good health and CMV-seronegative. Sequenced input: PBMCs. As DNA, the CDR3 is TGTGCCAGCAGCGCCCGGACAGGGGGCGCCGATTACTACGAGCAGTACTTC. The encoded protein is CASSARTGGADYYEQYF.